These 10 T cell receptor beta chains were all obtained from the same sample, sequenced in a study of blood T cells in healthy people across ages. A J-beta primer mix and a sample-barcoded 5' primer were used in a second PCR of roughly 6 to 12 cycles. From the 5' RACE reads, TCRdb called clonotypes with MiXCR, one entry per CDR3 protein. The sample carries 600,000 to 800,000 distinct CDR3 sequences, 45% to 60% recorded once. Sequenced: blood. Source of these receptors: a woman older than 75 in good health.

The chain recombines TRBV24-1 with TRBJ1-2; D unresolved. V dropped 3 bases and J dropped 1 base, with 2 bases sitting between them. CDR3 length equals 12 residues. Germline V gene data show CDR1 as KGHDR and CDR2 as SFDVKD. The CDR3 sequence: CATSDDNYGYTF. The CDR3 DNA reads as TGTGCCACCAGTGATGATAACTATGGCTACACCTTC.

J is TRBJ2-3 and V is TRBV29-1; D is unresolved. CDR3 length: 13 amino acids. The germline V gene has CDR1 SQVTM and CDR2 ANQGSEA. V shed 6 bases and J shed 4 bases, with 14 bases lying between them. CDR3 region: CSVTGLGPDTQYF. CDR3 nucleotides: TGCAGCGTAACCGGGCTAGGCCCAGATACGCAGTATTTT.

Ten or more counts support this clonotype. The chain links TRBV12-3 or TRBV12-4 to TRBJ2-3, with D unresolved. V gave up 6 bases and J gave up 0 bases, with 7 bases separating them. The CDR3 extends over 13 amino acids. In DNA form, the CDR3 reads TGTGCCAGCAGAAGGAGTAGCACAGATACGCAGTATTTT. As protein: CASRRSSTDTQYF.

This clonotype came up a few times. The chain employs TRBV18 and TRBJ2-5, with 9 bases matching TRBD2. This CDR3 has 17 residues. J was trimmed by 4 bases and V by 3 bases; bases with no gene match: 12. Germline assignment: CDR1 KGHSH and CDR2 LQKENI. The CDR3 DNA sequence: TGTGCCAGCTCACCCACAGCGGGGGGACATACTACAGAGACCCAGTACTTC. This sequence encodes CASSPTAGGHTTETQYF.

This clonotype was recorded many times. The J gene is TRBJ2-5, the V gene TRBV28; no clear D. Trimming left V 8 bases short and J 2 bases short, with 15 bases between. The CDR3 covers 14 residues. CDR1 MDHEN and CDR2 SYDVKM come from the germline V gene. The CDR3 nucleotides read TGTGCCAGCGGTGCCAGCGCAGGACAAGAGACCCAGTACTTC. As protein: CASGASAGQETQYF.

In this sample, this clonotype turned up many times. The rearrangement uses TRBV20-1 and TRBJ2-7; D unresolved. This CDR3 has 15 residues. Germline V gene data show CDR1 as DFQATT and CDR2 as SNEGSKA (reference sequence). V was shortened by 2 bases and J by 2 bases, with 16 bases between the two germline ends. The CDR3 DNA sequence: TGCAGTGCTAGACACGAGCCTGGATCGCCCTACGAGCAGTACTTC. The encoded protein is CSARHEPGSPYEQYF.

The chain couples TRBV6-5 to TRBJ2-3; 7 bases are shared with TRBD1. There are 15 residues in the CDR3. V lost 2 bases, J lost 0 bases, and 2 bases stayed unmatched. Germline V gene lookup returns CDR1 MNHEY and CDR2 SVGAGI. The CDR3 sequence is CASSYPGGSTDTQYF. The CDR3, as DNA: TGTGCCAGCAGTTACCCAGGGGGTAGCACAGATACGCAGTATTTT.

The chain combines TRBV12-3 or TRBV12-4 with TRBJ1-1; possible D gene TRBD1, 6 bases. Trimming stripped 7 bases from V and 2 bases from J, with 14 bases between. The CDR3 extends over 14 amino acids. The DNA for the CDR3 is TGTGCCAGCAAGGGGGAAGGGGTCAACACTGAAGCTTTCTTT. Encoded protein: CASKGEGVNTEAFF.

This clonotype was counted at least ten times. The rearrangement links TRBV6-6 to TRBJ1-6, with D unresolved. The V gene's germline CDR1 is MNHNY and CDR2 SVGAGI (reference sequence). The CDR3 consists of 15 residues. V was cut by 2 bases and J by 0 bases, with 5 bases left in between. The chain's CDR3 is CASSYTVSYNSPLHF. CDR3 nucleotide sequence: TGTGCCAGCAGTTACACAGTCTCCTATAATTCACCCCTCCACTTT.

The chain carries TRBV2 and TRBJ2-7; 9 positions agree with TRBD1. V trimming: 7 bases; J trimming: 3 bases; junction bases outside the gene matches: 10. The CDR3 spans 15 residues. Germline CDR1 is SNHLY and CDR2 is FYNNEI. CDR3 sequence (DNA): TGTGCCAGCATCCCCCGGGACAGGGATAACTACGAGCAGTACTTC. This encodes CASIPRDRDNYEQYF.